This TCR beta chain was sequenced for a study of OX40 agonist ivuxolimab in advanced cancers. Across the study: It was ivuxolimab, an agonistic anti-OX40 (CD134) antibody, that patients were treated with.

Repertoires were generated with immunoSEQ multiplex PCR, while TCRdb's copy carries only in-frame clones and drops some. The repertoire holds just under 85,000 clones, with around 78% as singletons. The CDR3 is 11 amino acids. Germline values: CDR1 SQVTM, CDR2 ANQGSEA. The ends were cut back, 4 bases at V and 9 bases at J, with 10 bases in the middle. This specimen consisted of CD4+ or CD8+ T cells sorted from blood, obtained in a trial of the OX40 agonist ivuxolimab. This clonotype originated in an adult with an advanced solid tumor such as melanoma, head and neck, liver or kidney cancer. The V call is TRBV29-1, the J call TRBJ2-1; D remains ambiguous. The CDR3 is CSVGKEREQFF. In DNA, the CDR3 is TGCAGCGTTGGGAAGGAGCGTGAGCAGTTCTTC.